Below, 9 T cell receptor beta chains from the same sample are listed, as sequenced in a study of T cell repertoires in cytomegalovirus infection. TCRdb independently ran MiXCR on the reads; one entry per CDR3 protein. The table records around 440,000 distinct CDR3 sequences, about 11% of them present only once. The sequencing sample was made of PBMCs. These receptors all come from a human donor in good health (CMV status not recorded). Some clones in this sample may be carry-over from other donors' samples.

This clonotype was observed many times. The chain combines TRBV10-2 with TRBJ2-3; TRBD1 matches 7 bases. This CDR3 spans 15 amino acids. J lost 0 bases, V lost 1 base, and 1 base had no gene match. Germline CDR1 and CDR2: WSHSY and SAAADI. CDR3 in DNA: TGCGCCAGCAGTGAGTGGGACAGTAGCACAGATACGCAGTATTTT. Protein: CASSEWDSSTDTQYF.

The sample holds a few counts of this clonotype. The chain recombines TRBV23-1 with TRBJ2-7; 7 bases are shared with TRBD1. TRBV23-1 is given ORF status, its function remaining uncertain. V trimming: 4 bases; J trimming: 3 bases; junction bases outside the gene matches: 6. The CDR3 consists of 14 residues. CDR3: CASSRSGQIYEQYF. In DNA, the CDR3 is TGCGCCAGCAGTCGTTCGGGACAGATCTACGAGCAGTACTTC.

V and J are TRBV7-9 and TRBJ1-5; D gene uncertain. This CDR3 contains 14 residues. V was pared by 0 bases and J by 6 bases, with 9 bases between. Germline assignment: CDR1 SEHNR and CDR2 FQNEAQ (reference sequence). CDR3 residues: CASSLAAAGQPQHF. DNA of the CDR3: TGTGCCAGCAGCTTAGCCGCAGCCGGTCAGCCCCAGCATTTT.

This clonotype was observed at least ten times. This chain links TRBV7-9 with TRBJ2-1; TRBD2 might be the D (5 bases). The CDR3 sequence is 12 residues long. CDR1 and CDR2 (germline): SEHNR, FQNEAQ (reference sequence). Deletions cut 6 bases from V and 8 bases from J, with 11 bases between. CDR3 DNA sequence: TGTGCCAGCAGTCATAGCGTGCATGAGCAGTTCTTC. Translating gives CASSHSVHEQFF.

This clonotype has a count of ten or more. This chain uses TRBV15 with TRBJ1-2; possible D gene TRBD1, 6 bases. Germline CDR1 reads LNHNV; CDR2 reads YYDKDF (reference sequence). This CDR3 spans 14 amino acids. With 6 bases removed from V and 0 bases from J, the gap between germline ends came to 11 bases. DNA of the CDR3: TGTGCCACCAGGAGGGACACTACTAACTATGGCTACACCTTC. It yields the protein CATRRDTTNYGYTF.

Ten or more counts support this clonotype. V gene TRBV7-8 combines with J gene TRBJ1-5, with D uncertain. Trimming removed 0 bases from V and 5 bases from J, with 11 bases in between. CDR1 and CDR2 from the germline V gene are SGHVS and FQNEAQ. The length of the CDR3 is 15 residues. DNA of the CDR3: TGTGCCAGCAGCTTAGCACGGGGATACTATCAGCCCCAGCATTTT. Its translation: CASSLARGYYQPQHF.

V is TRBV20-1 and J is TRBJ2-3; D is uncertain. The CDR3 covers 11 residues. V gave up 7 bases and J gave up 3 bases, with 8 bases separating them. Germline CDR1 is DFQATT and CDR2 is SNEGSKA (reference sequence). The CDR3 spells CSVPRTDTQYF. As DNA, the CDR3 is TGCAGTGTACCCCGTACAGATACGCAGTATTTT.

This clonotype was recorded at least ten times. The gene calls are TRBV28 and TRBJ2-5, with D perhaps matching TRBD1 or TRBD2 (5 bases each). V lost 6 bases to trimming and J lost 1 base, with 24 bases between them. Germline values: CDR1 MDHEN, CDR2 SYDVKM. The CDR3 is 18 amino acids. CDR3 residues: CASSHVRAGRFFQETQYF. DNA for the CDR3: TGTGCCAGCAGCCACGTGCGGGCAGGGAGATTTTTCCAAGAGACCCAGTACTTC.

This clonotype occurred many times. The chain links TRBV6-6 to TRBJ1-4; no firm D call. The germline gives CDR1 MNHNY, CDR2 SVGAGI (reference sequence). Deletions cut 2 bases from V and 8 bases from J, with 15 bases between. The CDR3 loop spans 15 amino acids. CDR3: CASSYGREDGEKLFF. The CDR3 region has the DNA TGTGCCAGCAGTTACGGGAGGGAAGATGGAGAAAAACTGTTTTTT.